The 16 T cell receptor beta chains below all came from one sample that was sequenced in a study of shared clonotypes between healthy human individuals. Some clones are missing from TCRdb's copy, which holds only in-frame ones; the method was immunoSEQ multiplex PCR. The table lists roughly 170,000 clones, around 63% of them singletons, with more than 9% in the top ten. Sequencing input: memory CD4+ T cells sorted from blood. As for subset: CD45RA-negative fraction. These receptors were obtained from a man aged 25-40 years in good health.

This clone showed up just a few times. The chain uses TRBV18 and TRBJ2-1, with a tentative D call TRBD1 (6 bases). Trimming removed 4 bases at V and 7 bases at J, with 14 bases between. Germline V lookup: CDR1 KGHSH, CDR2 LQKENI. The CDR3 is 14 amino acids. CDR3 region: CASSLGQLENEQFF. The CDR3 DNA reads as TGTGCCAGCTCACTCGGACAGCTAGAAAATGAGCAGTTCTTC.

This rearrangement joins TRBV9 to TRBJ2-7; D may be TRBD2 (5 bases). Germline values: CDR1 SGDLS, CDR2 YYNGEE. The V end was cut by 0 bases, the J end by 3 bases, with 13 bases between. This CDR3 spans 15 amino acids. CDR3 in amino acids: CASSVEGGYFYEQYF. In DNA, the CDR3 is TGTGCCAGCAGCGTAGAGGGCGGGTACTTCTACGAGCAGTACTTC.

The chain uses TRBV6-1 and TRBJ1-2; no clear D gene. Germline V gene sequence: CDR1 MNHNS, CDR2 SASEGT. Trimming took 6 bases from V and 8 from J, leaving 16 bases between them. This CDR3 has 13 residues. CDR3 nucleotides: TGTGCCAGCAGCTCGGGAATTTCGAGGGGCTACACCTTC. Translating it yields CASSSGISRGYTF.

The chain employs TRBV27 and TRBJ2-1; 7 bases fit TRBD1. Germline CDR1 MNHEY, CDR2 SMNVEV (reference sequence). V lost 7 bases, J lost 0 bases, and 6 bases stayed unmatched. The CDR3 consists of 15 residues. CDR3 region: CASTTGVNSYNEQFF. In DNA, the CDR3 is TGTGCCAGCACCACAGGGGTAAACTCCTACAATGAGCAGTTCTTC.

The chain employs TRBV5-1 and TRBJ1-3; D possibly corresponds to TRBD1 (5 bases). The germline CDR1 and CDR2 sequences are SGHRS and YFSETQ. The CDR3 runs 16 residues. Trimming pared 6 bases from V and 0 bases from J, leaving 16 bases between. As DNA, the CDR3 is TGCGCCAGCACTGGATCAGGGCAGAGCTCTGGAAACACCATATATTTT. Translation: CASTGSGQSSGNTIYF.

This rearrangement joins TRBV19 to TRBJ1-2; the D gene is possibly TRBD1 (6 bases). Trimming left V 10 bases short and J 0 bases short, with 18 bases between. The CDR3 contains 15 residues. Per germline, CDR1 LNHDA and CDR2 SQIVND (reference sequence). The CDR3 protein is CATGSQGTTNYGYTF. The CDR3 DNA reads as TGTGCCACCGGATCACAGGGAACGACTAACTATGGCTACACCTTC.

The gene calls are TRBV9 and TRBJ2-1; a possible D gene is TRBD2 (7 bases). The CDR3 covers 15 residues. V lost 0 bases and J lost 9, with 16 bases in between. Per the germline V gene, CDR1 is SGDLS and CDR2 is YYNGEE. The CDR3 region has the DNA TGTGCCAGCAGCGTAGAGGGGGGGAAGGTTGGTGAGCAGTTCTTC. Protein: CASSVEGGKVGEQFF.

For this clone: The same CDR3 also results from other DNA sequences found in this sample. The V call is TRBV6-5, the J call TRBJ1-2; D remains unclear. CDR3 length: 11 amino acids. Germline lookup yields CDR1 MNHEY and CDR2 SVGAGI. Trimming shortened V by 6 bases and J by 8 bases, and 10 bases separated the two germline ends. The CDR3 coding sequence is TGTGCCAGCAGCTCAGGATACGGCTACACCTTC. Translation gives CASSSGYGYTF.

The chain links TRBV9 to TRBJ2-3; 8 nucleotides line up with TRBD2. Germline lookup yields CDR1 SGDLS and CDR2 YYNGEE. Trimming removed 0 bases from V and 3 bases from J; junction bases left unmatched: 3. CDR3 size: 15 residues. This chain's CDR3 is CASSVAGGWTDTQYF. Written as DNA, the CDR3 is TGTGCCAGCAGCGTAGCGGGAGGGTGGACAGATACGCAGTATTTT.

A few counts support this clone. The chain recombines TRBV7-9 with TRBJ2-5; D may correspond to TRBD1 or TRBD2 (5 bases each). V was pared by 4 bases and J by 6 bases, with 15 bases between. This CDR3 has 14 residues. In germline, CDR1 is SEHNR, CDR2 FQNEAQ (reference sequence). The CDR3 here is CASSSWVGEKTQYF. The CDR3 region has the DNA TGTGCCAGCAGCTCCTGGGTGGGGGAAAAGACCCAGTACTTC.

V and J are TRBV5-1 and TRBJ2-5, with D uncertain. The CDR3 extends over 14 amino acids. CDR1 and CDR2 from the germline V gene are SGHRS and YFSETQ. The ends were cut back, 4 bases at V and 2 bases at J, with 12 bases in the middle. CDR3 in amino acids: CASSPIGAQETQYF. CDR3 nucleotides: TGCGCCAGCAGCCCGATAGGAGCTCAAGAGACCCAGTACTTC.

The genes are TRBV2 and TRBJ2-3; no clear D. The germline V and J ends were trimmed by 5 bases and 2 bases, with 5 bases remaining between them. This CDR3 contains 12 residues. Germline-derived CDR1 and CDR2 are SNHLY and FYNNEI. The CDR3 is CASSRFTDTQYF. CDR3 in DNA: TGTGCCAGCAGTCGGTTCACAGATACGCAGTATTTT.

The chain uses TRBV4-1 and TRBJ2-3; TRBD1 agrees at 7 bases. The V and J ends lost 6 bases and 2 bases, in that order; junction bases with no gene match: 5. The CDR3 loop spans 14 amino acids. Germline V CDR1 and CDR2: MGHRA, YSYEKL. CDR3 DNA: TGCGCCAGCAGATTCGGACAGGACACAGATACGCAGTATTTT. Translated, it gives CASRFGQDTDTQYF.

The chain employs TRBV5-6 and TRBJ2-7, with 10 bases identical to TRBD2. Germline assignment: CDR1 SGHDT and CDR2 YYEEEE. The V segment lost 3 bases and the J segment 3 bases; nucleotides outside the gene matches: 3. The CDR3 loop spans 14 amino acids. The CDR3: CASSWGLASYEQYF. The CDR3 nucleotides read TGTGCCAGCAGCTGGGGACTAGCGAGCTACGAGCAGTACTTC.

The chain carries TRBV15 and TRBJ1-4, with 7 bases lining up with TRBD1. Germline trimming cut 3 bases from V and 2 bases from J; bases unmatched to any gene: 6. The CDR3 sequence is 16 residues long. Germline V lookup: CDR1 LNHNV, CDR2 YYDKDF (reference sequence). The CDR3 here is CATSRGRQGTNEKLFF. DNA of the CDR3: TGTGCCACCAGCAGGGGTAGACAGGGCACTAATGAAAAACTGTTTTTT.

The chain combines TRBV6-1 with TRBJ2-7, with D perhaps matching TRBD1 or TRBD2 (5 bases each). Trimming removed 4 bases at V and 2 bases at J, with 18 bases between. The CDR3 is made up of 16 amino acids. In germline, CDR1 is MNHNS, CDR2 SASEGT. The CDR3 DNA reads TGTGCCAGCAGTGGACGAGGGGCTAGAAAAGCCTACGAGCAGTACTTC. Translating gives CASSGRGARKAYEQYF.